The 21 T cell receptor beta chains reported below all come from one sample, sequenced in a study of cytomegalovirus exposure and HLA in healthy donors. PCR employed 60 Vbeta and 13 Jbeta primers. The table came from immunoSEQ multiplex PCR; TCRdb's copy has only in-frame clones and leaves some out. The sample contains over 100,000 clones, 60% to 80% of which appear only once. The sample consisted of PBMCs. The origin of the receptors is a female donor in good health and CMV-seronegative.

The rearrangement joins TRBV6-5 to TRBJ2-5; 7 nucleotides match TRBD1. From germline, CDR1 is MNHEY and CDR2 SVGAGI. This CDR3 region has 13 residues. V lost 5 bases and J lost 4; bases outside the gene matches: 4. CDR3 sequence (DNA): TGTGCCAGCAGTGCACAGGGGATAGAGACCCAGTACTTC. The encoded protein is CASSAQGIETQYF.

The V and J genes are TRBV5-1 and TRBJ1-5, with D perhaps matching TRBD1 (6 bases). The CDR3 sequence is 15 residues long. Germline CDR1 and CDR2: SGHRS and YFSETQ. Trimming took 4 bases from V and 5 from J, leaving 16 bases between them. Here the CDR3 reads CASSPEGDGYQPQHF. In nucleotides, the CDR3 is TGCGCCAGCAGCCCAGAGGGGGACGGATATCAGCCCCAGCATTTT.

V usage is TRBV4-1 and J usage is TRBJ1-6; 7 nucleotides agree with TRBD1. V shed 1 base and J 9 bases; nucleotides not matched to a gene: 6. The CDR3 contains 15 residues. The germline V gene encodes CDR1 MGHRA and CDR2 YSYEKL. The CDR3 sequence: CASSQGQGKSSPLHF. The CDR3 nucleotides are TGCGCCAGCAGCCAAGGACAGGGAAAGAGTTCACCCCTCCACTTT.

The chain recombines TRBV30 with TRBJ1-2; TRBD1 is a possible D gene (6 bases). CDR1 and CDR2 (germline): GTSNPN, SVGIG (reference sequence). CDR3 length: 13 residues. Trimming took off 0 bases at V and 8 bases at J, with 13 bases between the two ends. This CDR3 is CAWSVRQGRGYTF. The CDR3 nucleotides are TGTGCCTGGAGTGTAAGGCAGGGGAGAGGCTACACCTTC.

This sequence joins TRBV7-3 and TRBJ2-3, with 7 bases identical to TRBD1. The CDR3 covers 15 residues. J was trimmed by 5 bases and V by 5 bases; bases with no gene match: 10. CDR1 and CDR2 from the germline V gene are SGHTA and FQGTGA. CDR3 loop: CASSPFQGDRDTQYF. CDR3 in DNA: TGTGCCAGCAGCCCTTTCCAGGGGGATAGAGATACGCAGTATTTT.

The chain links TRBV5-6 to TRBJ1-1, with D unresolved. CDR1 is SGHDT and CDR2 is YYEEEE in the germline V gene. This CDR3 is 12 amino acids long. With 8 bases removed from V and 5 bases from J, the gap between germline ends came to 13 bases. For the CDR3, the DNA is TGTGCCAGTGCCCTCCGGGGAACTGAAGCTTTCTTT. Its translation: CASALRGTEAFF. Full variable domain (rest looked up from reference TRBV5-6 and TRBJ1-1): DAGVTQSPTHLIKTRGQQVTLRCSPKSGHDTVSWYQQALGQGPQFIFQYYEEEERQRGNFPDRFSGHQFPNYSSELNVNALLLGDSALYLCASALRGTEAFFGQGTRLTVV.

The genes are TRBV7-9 and TRBJ2-7, with TRBD2 as a possible D gene (6 bases). The CDR3 consists of 16 residues. V lost 5 bases and J lost 6, with 23 bases in between. Per the germline V gene, CDR1 is SEHNR and CDR2 is FQNEAQ (reference sequence). The CDR3 nucleotides read TGTGCCAGCAGCCGCTTTTGGAGTAGCGGAGTCGGCGAGCAGTACTTC. Its translation is CASSRFWSSGVGEQYF.

The CDR3 is CASRTGTSGQPQHF. Here the CDR3 DNA reads TGTGCCAGCAGGACAGGGACCTCGGGGCAGCCCCAGCATTTT. This chain joins TRBV19 and TRBJ1-5; 8 bases align to TRBD1. After removal of 9 bases from V and 7 bases from J, the junction contained 11 bases not matched to a gene. CDR3 size: 14 residues. The germline V gene encodes CDR1 LNHDA and CDR2 SQIVND (reference sequence).

The chain links TRBV7-8 to TRBJ2-7; 7 bases agree with TRBD1. V shed 3 bases, J shed 5 bases, and the junction held 13 bases outside the gene matches. The CDR3 runs to 16 residues. Germline CDR1 SGHVS, CDR2 FQNEAQ. In DNA, the CDR3 is TGTGCCAGCAGCTTCCCTCGGGACAGCCAACGGGACGAGCAGTACTTC. This codes for CASSFPRDSQRDEQYF.

The chain has TRBV28 and TRBJ1-1, with D perhaps matching TRBD1 (5 bases). Germline V gene lookup returns CDR1 MDHEN and CDR2 SYDVKM. The CDR3 extends over 15 amino acids. Between the trimmed V and J ends, which lost 1 base and 8 bases, there was a span of 17 bases. The chain's CDR3 is CASSLFRAGGDEAFF. The CDR3 nucleotides read TGTGCCAGCAGTTTATTTCGGGCGGGAGGGGACGAAGCTTTCTTT.

The DNA of the CDR3 is TGCGCCAGCAGCTTGAGGGGGCGCGGTGAAGCTTTCTTT. Its translation is CASSLRGRGEAFF. This chain links TRBV5-1 with TRBJ1-1; the match to TRBD1 covers 7 bases. This CDR3 is 13 amino acids long. J lost 7 bases, V lost 1 base, and 4 bases had no gene match. The germline gives CDR1 SGHRS, CDR2 YFSETQ.

This chain connects TRBV14 to TRBJ2-5; a possible D gene is TRBD1 (5 bases). The CDR3 runs to 14 residues. V lost 2 bases and J 1 base, leaving 8 bases between the germline ends. Germline V gene data show CDR1 as SGHDN and CDR2 as FVKESK. In DNA, the CDR3 is TGTGCCAGCAGCCAACGACAGATCCAAGAGACCCAGTACTTC. Protein: CASSQRQIQETQYF.

V is TRBV27 and J is TRBJ1-1; no definite D call. The V end lost 2 bases, the J end lost 7 bases, and 11 bases lay between the germline ends. The CDR3 length is 13 residues. CDR1 and CDR2 from the germline V gene are MNHEY and SMNVEV (reference sequence). CDR3 residues: CASSLNSLYEAFF. In nucleotides, the CDR3 is TGTGCCAGCAGTTTAAATAGTCTTTATGAAGCTTTCTTT.

This clone appeared a single time. This chain uses TRBV5-1 with TRBJ2-7; TRBD2 aligns across 13 bases. Unmatched junction bases numbered 15, after V lost 6 bases and J lost 0 bases. CDR3 length: 19 residues. In germline, CDR1 is SGHRS, CDR2 YFSETQ. The CDR3 DNA reads TGCGCCAGCACCCGGAATCCGGGACTAGCGGGATATATCTCCTACGAGCAGTACTTC. Protein product: CASTRNPGLAGYISYEQYF.

The V gene is TRBV10-3, the J gene TRBJ2-7; TRBD1 matches at 9 bases. The trim removed 2 bases at V and 4 bases at J, leaving 3 bases unmatched. The CDR3 is made up of 14 amino acids. Germline V CDR1 and CDR2: ENHRY, SYGVKD. In DNA form, the CDR3 reads TGTGCCATCAGTGAGGGACAGGGGAGGTACGAGCAGTACTTC. Residues: CAISEGQGRYEQYF.

In regard to this clone: The same CDR3 can be traced to other DNA sequences in this sample. V usage is TRBV5-4 and J usage is TRBJ2-3; 12 nucleotides agree with TRBD2. The CDR3 covers 16 residues. Germline CDR1 reads SGHNT; CDR2 reads YYREEE (reference sequence). V shed 4 bases, J shed 0 bases, and the junction held 3 bases outside the gene matches. The CDR3 region has the DNA TGTGCCAGCAGCGCGGGACTAGCGGGTAGCACAGATACGCAGTATTTT. Residues: CASSAGLAGSTDTQYF.

This clone was recorded a few times. DNA of the CDR3: TGCGCCAGCAGCTCCCTAGCGGGTGAACTCACCGGGGAGCTGTTTTTT. This encodes CASSSLAGELTGELFF. The rearrangement links TRBV5-1 to TRBJ2-2; TRBD2 agrees at 8 bases. Germline CDR1 and CDR2: SGHRS and YFSETQ. CDR3 length equals 16 residues. Trimming took 3 bases from V and 4 from J; bases not matched to a gene: 8. Complete variable domain (other parts from reference TRBV5-1 and TRBJ2-2): KAGVTQTPRYLIKTRGQQVTLSCSPISGHRSVSWYQQTPGQGLQFLFEYFSETQRNKGNFPGRFSGRQFSNSRSEMNVSTLELGDSALYLCASSSLAGELTGELFFGEGSRLTVL.

This clone has only a few counts. This chain joins TRBV19 and TRBJ2-7; weak D call: TRBD2 (5 bases). Germline CDR1 LNHDA, CDR2 SQIVND (reference sequence). V shed 4 bases and J shed 4 bases, with 20 bases lying between them. The CDR3 runs to 16 residues. The CDR3 here is CASSTAGIELGYEQYF. CDR3 sequence (DNA): TGTGCCAGTAGTACTGCCGGGATTGAACTCGGGTACGAGCAGTACTTC.

The chain employs TRBV7-2 and TRBJ2-7; a weak D match, TRBD2 (6 bases). Trimming cost V 6 bases and J 2 bases, with 17 bases left between them. Germline values: CDR1 SGHTA, CDR2 FQGNSA. The length of the CDR3 is 15 residues. The CDR3: CASSTPSSGAYEQYF. In DNA, the CDR3 is TGTGCCAGCAGTACTCCGAGTAGCGGTGCCTACGAGCAGTACTTC.

The chain links TRBV7-2 to TRBJ1-2, with a weak D call TRBD1 (5 bases). Germline V gives CDR1 SGHTA, CDR2 FQGNSA. There are 13 residues in the CDR3. The ends were cut back, 3 bases at V and 7 bases at J, with 12 bases in the middle. Here the CDR3 DNA reads TGTGCCAGCAGCTTGACAGAGTTGGGTGGCTACACCTTC. It encodes CASSLTELGGYTF.

The V call is TRBV6-4, the J call TRBJ2-1, with 11 positions matching TRBD2. CDR1 is MRHNA, CDR2 SNTAGT, per germline. V gave up 6 bases and J gave up 5 bases; unmatched junction bases: 6. The CDR3 sequence is 15 residues long. Here the CDR3 reads CASSRTSGQNNEQFF. In DNA form, the CDR3 reads TGTGCCAGCAGCCGGACTAGCGGGCAGAACAATGAGCAGTTCTTC.